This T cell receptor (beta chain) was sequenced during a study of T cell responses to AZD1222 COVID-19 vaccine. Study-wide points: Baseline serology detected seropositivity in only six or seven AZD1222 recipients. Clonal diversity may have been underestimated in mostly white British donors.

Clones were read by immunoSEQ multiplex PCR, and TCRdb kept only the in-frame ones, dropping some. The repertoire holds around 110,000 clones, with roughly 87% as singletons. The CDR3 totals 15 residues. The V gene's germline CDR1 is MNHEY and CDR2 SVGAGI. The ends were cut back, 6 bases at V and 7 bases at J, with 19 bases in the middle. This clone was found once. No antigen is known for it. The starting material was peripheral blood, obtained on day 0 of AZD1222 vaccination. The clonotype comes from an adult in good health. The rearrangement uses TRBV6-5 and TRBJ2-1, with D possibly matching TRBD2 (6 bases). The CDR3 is CASRMGPTSRNEQFF. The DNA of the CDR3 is TGTGCCAGCAGAATGGGCCCTACTAGCCGGAATGAGCAGTTCTTC.